The T cell receptor (beta chain) described here comes from a study of molecular identifiers for immune sequencing clone quantification. Overall study findings and caveats: Amid around 900,000 naive cells, spiked Jurkat TCR RNA from one cell was reportedly still detectable. Clones of above 20 RNA copies carried over 98% of effector molecules; in naive cells they carried under 1%.

This clonotype occurred many times. The antigen remains unidentified. Sorting isolated naive CD8 T cells as CD8+CD4-CCR7+CD45RA+ events. The junction had 9 bases not matched to a gene; V was cut back by 0 bases and J by 0 bases. This CDR3 is built from 19 residues. Germline V gene data show CDR1 as LGHNA and CDR2 as YSLEER. Both previously described methods and listed TCR primers were employed to make bulk TCR libraries. TCRdb ran MiXCR on the PCR reads and lists one entry per CDR3 protein. The sample lists around 40,000 distinct CDR3 sequences; 15% to 20% were seen once. The sequenced sample consisted of naive CD8+ T cells from blood, with Jurkat cell RNA spiked in. Subset noted: FACS-sorted CD8+CD4-CCR7+CD45RA+ naive T cells. The TCR was taken from a human donor in good health. Some libraries in this study had Jurkat cell RNA spiked in. The V gene is TRBV4-3, the J gene TRBJ2-3, with 10 bases identical to TRBD2. The CDR3 nucleotides are TGCGCCAGCAGCCAAGAGGGGCTAGCGGGGGTTACTAGCACAGATACGCAGTATTTT. Amino acid sequence: CASSQEGLAGVTSTDTQYF.